The clone carrying this TCR beta chain was seen repeatedly, ten times or more. Its antigen remains unidentified. The CDR3 totals 15 residues. Germline loops: CDR1 LNHDA, CDR2 SQIVND (reference sequence). With 3 bases removed from V and 1 base from J, the gap between germline ends came to 12 bases. Amplified TCR beta CDR3 regions derived from RNA transcripts. A first-round RT-PCR of the TCR CDR3 used the HTBI primer set. TCRdb reprocessed the multiplex PCR reads with MiXCR, giving one entry per CDR3 protein. The table records 100,000 to 140,000 distinct CDR3 sequences, 16% of them present only once. The data were taken from a study of T cells in Graves' hyperthyroidism and ophthalmopathy. General observations from the study: Most thyroid-expanded clonotypes above 0.001 were also found in blood. By a 13 V-J model, ophthalmopathy was set apart from stable hyperthyroidism.

Over 18 months, lack of ophthalmopathy progression marked Graves' hyperthyroidism as stable. PBMCs were sourced from approximately 9.3 ml fresh peripheral blood. The chain combines TRBV19 with TRBJ1-1, with D possibly matching TRBD1 (6 bases). The sequenced sample was blood. The receptor comes from a woman between 45 and 60 years old with Graves' hyperthyroidism. In nucleotides, the CDR3 is TGTGCCAGTAGTATTGGTTCGGGGGCGAACACTGAAGCTTTCTTT. Translated: CASSIGSGANTEAFF.